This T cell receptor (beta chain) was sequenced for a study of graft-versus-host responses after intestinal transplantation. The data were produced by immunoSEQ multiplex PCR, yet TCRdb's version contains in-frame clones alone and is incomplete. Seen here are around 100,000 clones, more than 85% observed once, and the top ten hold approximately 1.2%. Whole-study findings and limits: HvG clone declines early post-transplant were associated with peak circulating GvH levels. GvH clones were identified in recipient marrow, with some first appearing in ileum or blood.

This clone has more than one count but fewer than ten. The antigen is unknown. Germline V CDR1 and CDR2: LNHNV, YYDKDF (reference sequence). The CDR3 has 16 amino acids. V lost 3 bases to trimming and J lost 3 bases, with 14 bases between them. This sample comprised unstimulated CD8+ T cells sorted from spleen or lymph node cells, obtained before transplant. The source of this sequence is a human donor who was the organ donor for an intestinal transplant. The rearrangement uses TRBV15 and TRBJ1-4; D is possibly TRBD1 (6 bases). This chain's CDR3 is CATSRGGQLPNEKLFF. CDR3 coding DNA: TGTGCCACCAGCAGGGGCGGACAGCTACCTAATGAAAAACTGTTTTTT.